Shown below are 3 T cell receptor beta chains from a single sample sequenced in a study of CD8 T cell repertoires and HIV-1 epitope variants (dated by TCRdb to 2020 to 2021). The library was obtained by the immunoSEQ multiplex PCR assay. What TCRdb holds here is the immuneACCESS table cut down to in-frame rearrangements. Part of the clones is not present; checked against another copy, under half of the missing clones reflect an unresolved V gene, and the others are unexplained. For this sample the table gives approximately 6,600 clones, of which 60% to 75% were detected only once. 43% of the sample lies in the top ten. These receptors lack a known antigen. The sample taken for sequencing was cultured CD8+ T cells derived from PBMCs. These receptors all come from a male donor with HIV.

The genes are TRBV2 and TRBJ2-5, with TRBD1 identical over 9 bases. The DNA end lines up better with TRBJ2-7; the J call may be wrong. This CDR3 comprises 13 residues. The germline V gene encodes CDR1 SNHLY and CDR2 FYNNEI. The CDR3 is CASRPGTGYEQYF. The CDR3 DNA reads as TGTGCCAGCAGACCCGGGACAGGGTACGAGCAGTACTTC.

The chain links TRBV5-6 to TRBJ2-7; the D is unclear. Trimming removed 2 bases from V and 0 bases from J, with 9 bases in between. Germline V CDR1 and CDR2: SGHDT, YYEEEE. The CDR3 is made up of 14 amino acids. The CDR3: CASSFGSPSYEQYF. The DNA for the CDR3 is TGTGCCAGCAGCTTTGGGTCCCCCTCCTACGAGCAGTACTTC.

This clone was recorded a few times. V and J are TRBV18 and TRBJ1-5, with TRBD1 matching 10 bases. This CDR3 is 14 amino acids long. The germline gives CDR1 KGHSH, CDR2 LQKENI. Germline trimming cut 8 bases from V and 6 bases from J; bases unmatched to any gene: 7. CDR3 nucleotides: TGTGCCAGCAGGGGACAGGGGTATGCTCAGCCCCAGCATTTT. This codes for CASRGQGYAQPQHF.